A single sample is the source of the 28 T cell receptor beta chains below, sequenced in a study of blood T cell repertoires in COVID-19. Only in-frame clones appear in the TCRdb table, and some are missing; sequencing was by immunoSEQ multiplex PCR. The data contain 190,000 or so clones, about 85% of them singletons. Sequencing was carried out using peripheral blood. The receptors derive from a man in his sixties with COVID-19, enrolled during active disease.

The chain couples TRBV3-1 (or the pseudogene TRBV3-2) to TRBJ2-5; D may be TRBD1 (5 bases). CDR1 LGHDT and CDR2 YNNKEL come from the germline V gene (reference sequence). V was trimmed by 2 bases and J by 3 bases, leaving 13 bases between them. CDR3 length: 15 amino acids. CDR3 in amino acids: CASSQKGASKETQYF. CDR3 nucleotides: TGTGCCAGCAGCCAAAAAGGGGCTAGTAAAGAGACCCAGTACTTC.

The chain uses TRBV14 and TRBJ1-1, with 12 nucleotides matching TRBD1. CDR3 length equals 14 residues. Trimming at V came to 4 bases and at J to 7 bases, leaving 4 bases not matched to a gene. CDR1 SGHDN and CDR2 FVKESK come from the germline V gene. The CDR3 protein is CASSRDRGRGEAFF. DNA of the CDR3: TGTGCCAGCAGCCGGGACAGGGGGCGCGGTGAAGCTTTCTTT. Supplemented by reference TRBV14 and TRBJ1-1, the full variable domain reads EAGVTQFPSHSVIEKGQTVTLRCDPISGHDNLYWYRRVMGKEIKFLLHFVKESKQDESGMPNNRFLAERTGGTYSTLKVQPAELEDSGVYFCASSRDRGRGEAFFGQGTRLTVV.

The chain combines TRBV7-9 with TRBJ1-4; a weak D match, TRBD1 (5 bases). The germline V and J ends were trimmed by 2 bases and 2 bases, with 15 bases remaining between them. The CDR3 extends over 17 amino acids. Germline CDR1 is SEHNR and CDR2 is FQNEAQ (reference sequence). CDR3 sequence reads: CASSLKVGLGTNEKLFF. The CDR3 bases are TGTGCCAGCAGCTTAAAAGTGGGGCTCGGGACTAATGAAAAACTGTTTTTT.

CDR3 loop: CASSLQGTDKAFF. DNA for the CDR3: TGCGCCAGCAGCTTACAGGGGACGGATAAAGCTTTCTTT. This rearrangement joins TRBV5-1 to TRBJ1-1; the match to TRBD1 covers 7 bases. V shed 2 bases, J shed 9 bases, and the junction held 7 bases outside the gene matches. The length of the CDR3 is 13 residues. CDR1 and CDR2 (germline): SGHRS, YFSETQ.

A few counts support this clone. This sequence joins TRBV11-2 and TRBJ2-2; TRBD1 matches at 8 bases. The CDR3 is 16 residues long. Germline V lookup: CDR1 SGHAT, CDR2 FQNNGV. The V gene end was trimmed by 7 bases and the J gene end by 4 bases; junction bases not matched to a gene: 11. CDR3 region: CASTQGADPSTGELFF. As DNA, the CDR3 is TGTGCCAGCACCCAGGGGGCAGACCCGAGCACCGGGGAGCTGTTTTTT.

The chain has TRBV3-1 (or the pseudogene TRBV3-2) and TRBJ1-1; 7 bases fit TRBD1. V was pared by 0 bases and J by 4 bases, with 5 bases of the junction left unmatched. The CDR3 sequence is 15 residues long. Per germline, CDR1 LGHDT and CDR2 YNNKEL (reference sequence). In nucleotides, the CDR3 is TGTGCCAGCAGCCAAGATCTGACAGGGACCACTGAAGCTTTCTTT. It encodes CASSQDLTGTTEAFF.

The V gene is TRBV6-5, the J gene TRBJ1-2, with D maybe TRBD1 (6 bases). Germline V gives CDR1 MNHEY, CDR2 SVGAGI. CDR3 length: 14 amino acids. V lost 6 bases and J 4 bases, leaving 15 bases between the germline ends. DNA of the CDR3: TGTGCCAGCAGCCAAGACAGGTCCCCCTATGGCTACACCTTC. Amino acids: CASSQDRSPYGYTF.

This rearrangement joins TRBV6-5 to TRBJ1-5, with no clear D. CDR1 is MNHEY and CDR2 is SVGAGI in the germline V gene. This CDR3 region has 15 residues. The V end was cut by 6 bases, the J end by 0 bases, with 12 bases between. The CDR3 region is CASRVTANSNQPQHF. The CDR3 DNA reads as TGTGCCAGCAGAGTGACTGCGAATAGCAATCAGCCCCAGCATTTT.

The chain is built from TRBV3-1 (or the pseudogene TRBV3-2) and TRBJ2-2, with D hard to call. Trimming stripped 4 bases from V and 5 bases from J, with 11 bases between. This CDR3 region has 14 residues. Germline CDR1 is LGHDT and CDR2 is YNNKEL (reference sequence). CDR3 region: CASSPGEVTGELFF. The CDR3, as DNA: TGTGCCAGCAGCCCCGGCGAGGTTACCGGGGAGCTGTTTTTT.

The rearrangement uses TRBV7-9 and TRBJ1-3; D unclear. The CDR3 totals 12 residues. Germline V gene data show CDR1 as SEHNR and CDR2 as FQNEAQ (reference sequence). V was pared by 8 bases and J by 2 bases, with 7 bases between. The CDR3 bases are TGTGCCAGCGGGCTTACTGGAAACACCATATATTTT. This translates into CASGLTGNTIYF. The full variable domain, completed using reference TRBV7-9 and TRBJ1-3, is DTGVSQNPRHKITKRGQNVTFRCDPISEHNRLYWYRQTLGQGPEFLTYFQNEAQLEKSRLLSDRFSAERPKGSFSTLEIQRTEQGDSAMYLCASGLTGNTIYFGEGSWLTVV.

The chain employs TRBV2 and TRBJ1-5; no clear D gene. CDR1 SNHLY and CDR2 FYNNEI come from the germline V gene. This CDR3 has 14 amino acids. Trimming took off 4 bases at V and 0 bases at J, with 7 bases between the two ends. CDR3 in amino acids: CASSGVYSNQPQHF. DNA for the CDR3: TGTGCCAGCAGTGGTGTATATAGCAATCAGCCCCAGCATTTT.

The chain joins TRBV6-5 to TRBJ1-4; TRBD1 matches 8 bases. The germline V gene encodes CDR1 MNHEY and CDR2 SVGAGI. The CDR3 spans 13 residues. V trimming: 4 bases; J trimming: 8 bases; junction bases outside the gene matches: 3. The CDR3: CASSFRQGEKLFF. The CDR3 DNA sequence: TGTGCCAGCAGTTTCCGACAGGGGGAAAAACTGTTTTTT.

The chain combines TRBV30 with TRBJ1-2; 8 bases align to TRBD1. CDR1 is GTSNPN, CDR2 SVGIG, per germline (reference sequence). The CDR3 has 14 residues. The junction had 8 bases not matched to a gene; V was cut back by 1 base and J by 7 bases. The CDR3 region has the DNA TGTGCCTGGAGTGGGACAGGGTTCTTCCGTGGCTACACCTTC. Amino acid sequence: CAWSGTGFFRGYTF.

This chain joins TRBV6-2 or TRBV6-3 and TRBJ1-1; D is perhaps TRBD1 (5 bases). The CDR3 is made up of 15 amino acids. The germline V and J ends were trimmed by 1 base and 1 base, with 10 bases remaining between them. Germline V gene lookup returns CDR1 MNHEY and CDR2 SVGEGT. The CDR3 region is CASSYFADKNTEAFF. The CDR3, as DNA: TGTGCCAGCAGTTACTTTGCGGACAAGAACACTGAAGCTTTCTTT.

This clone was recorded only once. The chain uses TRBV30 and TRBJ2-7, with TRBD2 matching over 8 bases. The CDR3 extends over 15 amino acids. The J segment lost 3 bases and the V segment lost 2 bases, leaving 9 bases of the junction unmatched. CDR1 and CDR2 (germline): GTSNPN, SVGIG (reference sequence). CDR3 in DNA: TGTGCCTGGAGTCCCCGGGGGGGGAGACGCTACGAGCAGTACTTC. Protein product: CAWSPRGGRRYEQYF. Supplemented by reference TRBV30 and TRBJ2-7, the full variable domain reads SQTIHQWPATLVQPVGSPLSLECTVEGTSNPNLYWYRQAAGRGLQLLFYSVGIGQISSEVPQNLSASRPQDRQFILSSKKLLLSDSGFYLCAWSPRGGRRYEQYFGPGTRLTVT.

This CDR3 reads CASSLVAQTSDTQYF. The CDR3 DNA sequence: TGTGCCAGCAGCTTAGTCGCACAGACCTCCGATACGCAGTATTTT. This chain uses TRBV7-9 with TRBJ2-3; D gene unclear. Trimming removed 1 base at V and 6 bases at J, with 14 bases between. CDR1 and CDR2 (germline): SEHNR, FQNEAQ (reference sequence). The CDR3 sequence is 15 residues long.

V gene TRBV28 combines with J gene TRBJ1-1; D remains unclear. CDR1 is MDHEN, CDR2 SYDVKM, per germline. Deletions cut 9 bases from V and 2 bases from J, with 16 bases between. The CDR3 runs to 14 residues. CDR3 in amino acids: CASLAGTKNTEAFF. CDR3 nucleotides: TGTGCCAGTCTCGCAGGCACCAAAAACACTGAAGCTTTCTTT.

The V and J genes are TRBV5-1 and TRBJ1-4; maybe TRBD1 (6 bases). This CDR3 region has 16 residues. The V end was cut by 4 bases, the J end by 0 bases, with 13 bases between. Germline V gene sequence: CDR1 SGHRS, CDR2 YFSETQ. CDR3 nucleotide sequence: TGCGCCAGCAGCACGCGACCAGGGGCAACTAATGAAAAACTGTTTTTT. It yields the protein CASSTRPGATNEKLFF.

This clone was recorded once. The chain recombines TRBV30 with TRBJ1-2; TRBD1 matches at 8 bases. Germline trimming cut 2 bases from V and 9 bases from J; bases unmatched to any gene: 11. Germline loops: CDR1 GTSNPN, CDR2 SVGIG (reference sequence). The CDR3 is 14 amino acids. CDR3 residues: CAWSISDRAGSYTF. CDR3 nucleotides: TGTGCCTGGAGTATTTCGGACAGGGCGGGGAGCTACACCTTC.

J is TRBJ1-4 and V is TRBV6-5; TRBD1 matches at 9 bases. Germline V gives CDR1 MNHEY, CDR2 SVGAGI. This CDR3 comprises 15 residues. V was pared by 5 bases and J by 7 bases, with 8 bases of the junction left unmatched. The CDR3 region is CASSRTQGAGEKLFF. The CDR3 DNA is TGTGCCAGCAGTCGAACACAGGGGGCTGGTGAAAAACTGTTTTTT.

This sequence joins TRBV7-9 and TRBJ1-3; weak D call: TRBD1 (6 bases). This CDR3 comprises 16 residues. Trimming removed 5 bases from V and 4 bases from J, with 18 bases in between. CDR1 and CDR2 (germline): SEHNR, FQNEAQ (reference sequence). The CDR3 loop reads CASSRALQGKGNTIYF. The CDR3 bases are TGTGCCAGCAGCCGAGCCCTTCAGGGGAAAGGAAACACCATATATTTT. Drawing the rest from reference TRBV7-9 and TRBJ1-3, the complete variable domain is DTGVSQNPRHKITKRGQNVTFRCDPISEHNRLYWYRQTLGQGPEFLTYFQNEAQLEKSRLLSDRFSAERPKGSFSTLEIQRTEQGDSAMYLCASSRALQGKGNTIYFGEGSWLTVV.

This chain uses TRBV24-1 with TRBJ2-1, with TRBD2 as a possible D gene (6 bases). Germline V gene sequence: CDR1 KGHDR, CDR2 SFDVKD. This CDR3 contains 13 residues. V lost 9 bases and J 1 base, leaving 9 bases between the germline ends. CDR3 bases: TGTGCCACCGGACGGGGGTCCTACAATGAGCAGTTCTTC. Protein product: CATGRGSYNEQFF.

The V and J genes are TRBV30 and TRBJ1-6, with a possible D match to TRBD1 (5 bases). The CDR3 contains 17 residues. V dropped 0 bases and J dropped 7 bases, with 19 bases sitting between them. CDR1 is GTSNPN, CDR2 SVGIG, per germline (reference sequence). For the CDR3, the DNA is TGTGCCTGGAGTGTACCCCCTCGAAGGGGCTACAATTCACCCCTCCACTTT. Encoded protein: CAWSVPPRRGYNSPLHF. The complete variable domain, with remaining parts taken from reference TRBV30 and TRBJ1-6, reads SQTIHQWPATLVQPVGSPLSLECTVEGTSNPNLYWYRQAAGRGLQLLFYSVGIGQISSEVPQNLSASRPQDRQFILSSKKLLLSDSGFYLCAWSVPPRRGYNSPLHFGNGTRLTVT.

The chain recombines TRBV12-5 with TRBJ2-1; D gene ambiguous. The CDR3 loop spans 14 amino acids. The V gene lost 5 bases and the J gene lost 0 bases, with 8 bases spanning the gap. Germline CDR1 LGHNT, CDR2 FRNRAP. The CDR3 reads CASGPTGSYNEQFF. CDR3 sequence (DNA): TGTGCTAGTGGTCCGACGGGCTCCTACAATGAGCAGTTCTTC.

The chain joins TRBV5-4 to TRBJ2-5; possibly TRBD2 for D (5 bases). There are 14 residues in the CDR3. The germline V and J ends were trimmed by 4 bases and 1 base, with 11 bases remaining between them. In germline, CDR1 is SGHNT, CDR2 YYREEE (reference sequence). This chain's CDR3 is CASSRSGSQETQYF. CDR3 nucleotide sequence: TGTGCCAGCAGCCGAAGCGGTTCCCAAGAGACCCAGTACTTC.

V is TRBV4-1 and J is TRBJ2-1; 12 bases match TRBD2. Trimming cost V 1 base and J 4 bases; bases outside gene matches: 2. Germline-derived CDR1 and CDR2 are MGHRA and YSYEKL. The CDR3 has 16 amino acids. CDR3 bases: TGCGCCAGCAGCCAAGGGCTAGCGGGAGGGTACAATGAGCAGTTCTTC. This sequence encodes CASSQGLAGGYNEQFF.

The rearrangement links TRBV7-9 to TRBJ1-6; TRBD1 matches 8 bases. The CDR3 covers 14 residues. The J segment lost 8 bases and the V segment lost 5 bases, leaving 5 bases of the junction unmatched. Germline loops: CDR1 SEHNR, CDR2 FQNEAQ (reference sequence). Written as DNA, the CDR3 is TGTGCCAGCAGCCCCGGACAGGGTGATTCACCCCTCCACTTT. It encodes CASSPGQGDSPLHF.

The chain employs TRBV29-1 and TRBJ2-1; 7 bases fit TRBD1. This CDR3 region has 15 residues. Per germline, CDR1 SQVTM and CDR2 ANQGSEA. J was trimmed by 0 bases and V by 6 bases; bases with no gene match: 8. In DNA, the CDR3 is TGCAGCGTCCAAGGGGGCAGGCGCTCCTACAATGAGCAGTTCTTC. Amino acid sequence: CSVQGGRRSYNEQFF.